The T cell receptor (beta chain) under discussion was sequenced for a study of technical replicates of blood from a handful of donors. Measured with immunoSEQ multiplex PCR; TCRdb has only the in-frame clones, and not every one. The table records some 77,000 clones, roughly 96% of them present only once. V was pared by 8 bases and J by 5 bases, with 8 bases of the junction left unmatched. The CDR3 runs to 15 residues. The germline CDR1 and CDR2 sequences are LGHNT and FRNRAP. Source material: T cells isolated from PBMCs. This TCR came from a human donor in good health. The genes are TRBV12-5 and TRBJ2-1; 11 bases agree with TRBD1. CDR3 amino acids: CASTQGQGANNEQFF. The CDR3 DNA is TGTGCTAGTACTCAAGGACAGGGGGCGAACAATGAGCAGTTCTTC.